The 9 T cell receptor beta chains in this list originate from one sample, sequenced in a study of T-cell reconstitution after alpha-beta-depleted transplantation in children. Unique molecular identifiers were built into the TCRbeta library. TCRdb reprocessed the PCR reads with MiXCR, giving one entry per CDR3 protein. The table includes some 75,000 distinct CDR3 sequences, just under 7.5% detected once. Sequencing used PBMCs from the stem cell graft donor, obtained from the stem cell graft. These receptors all stem from a human donor who donated a stem cell graft to a child with acute lymphoblastic leukemia.

In its sample, this clonotype was seen many times. This chain's CDR3 is CASSPVRGAETQYF. The CDR3 DNA reads as TGCGCCAGCAGCCCGGTTCGGGGCGCGGAGACCCAGTACTTC. The gene calls are TRBV5-1 and TRBJ2-5; tentatively, D is TRBD1 or TRBD2 (5 bases each). The germline V and J ends were trimmed by 4 bases and 5 bases, with 15 bases remaining between them. The germline V gene encodes CDR1 SGHRS and CDR2 YFSETQ. This CDR3 has 14 residues.

This clonotype was counted only a few times. The V and J genes are TRBV2 and TRBJ1-2; no clear D gene. Germline CDR1 SNHLY, CDR2 FYNNEI. This CDR3 spans 15 amino acids. Trimming removed 0 bases from V and 7 bases from J, with 15 bases in between. DNA of the CDR3: TGTGCCAGCAGTGAAGCGCGCGGGCCCGAGGGTGGCTACACCTTC. Translating it yields CASSEARGPEGGYTF.

This clonotype showed up many times. The gene calls are TRBV10-3 and TRBJ1-1; tentative D call: TRBD1 (6 bases). The CDR3 contains 15 residues. Germline V CDR1 and CDR2: ENHRY, SYGVKD. V lost 0 bases to trimming and J lost 5 bases, with 13 bases between them. The CDR3 DNA is TGTGCCATCAGTGAGTCTCGGGACAAGGGGACTGAAGCTTTCTTT. As protein: CAISESRDKGTEAFF.

This clonotype was seen ten or more times. The chain couples TRBV9 to TRBJ1-5; 8 nucleotides match TRBD1. Germline V gene lookup returns CDR1 SGDLS and CDR2 YYNGEE. Unmatched junction bases numbered 3, after V lost 7 bases and J lost 6 bases. The CDR3 is 12 residues long. CDR3: CASSGGGQPQHF. CDR3 DNA: TGTGCCAGCTCAGGGGGCGGTCAGCCCCAGCATTTT.

This clonotype turned up a few times. The chain combines TRBV3-1 with TRBJ2-2; 11 nucleotides align to TRBD2. From germline, CDR1 is LGHDT and CDR2 YNNKEL (reference sequence). The ends lost 1 base at V and 7 bases at J; junction bases unmatched: 5. This CDR3 has 16 amino acids. The CDR3 reads CASSQGRGLADGELFF. In DNA form, the CDR3 reads TGTGCCAGCAGCCAAGGGCGGGGACTAGCGGACGGGGAGCTGTTTTTT.

This chain joins TRBV28 and TRBJ2-1; D remains ambiguous. This CDR3 is 12 amino acids long. The V and J ends lost 4 bases and 7 bases respectively, with 8 bases between them. The germline CDR1 and CDR2 sequences are MDHEN and SYDVKM. DNA for the CDR3: TGTGCCAGCAGTTCGGTCGAAAATGAGCAGTTCTTC. Encoded protein: CASSSVENEQFF. The full variable domain, rest sourced from reference TRBV28 and TRBJ2-1, is DVKVTQSSRYLVKRTGEKVFLECVQDMDHENMFWYRQDPGLGLRLIYFSYDVKMKEKGDIPEGYSVSREKKERFSLILESASTNQTSMYLCASSSVENEQFFGPGTRLTVL.

The chain employs TRBV7-9 and TRBJ2-1, with 9 nucleotides matching TRBD1. V was clipped by 1 base and J by 9 bases; unmatched bases: 13. The CDR3 is made up of 17 amino acids. Germline V CDR1 and CDR2: SEHNR, FQNEAQ (reference sequence). CDR3 nucleotide sequence: TGTGCCAGCAGCTTAGACGTCGGGACAGGGTATTTTGGTGAGCAGTTCTTC. It codes for CASSLDVGTGYFGEQFF. The variable domain in full, completed from reference TRBV7-9 and TRBJ2-1, reads DTGVSQNPRHKITKRGQNVTFRCDPISEHNRLYWYRQTLGQGPEFLTYFQNEAQLEKSRLLSDRFSAERPKGSFSTLEIQRTEQGDSAMYLCASSLDVGTGYFGEQFFGPGTRLTVL.

This clonotype is deemed medium-sized (0.01 to 0.1%). V and J are TRBV4-3 and TRBJ2-7; perhaps TRBD1 as D (6 bases). V lost 2 bases and J 2 bases, leaving 13 bases between the germline ends. The CDR3 runs 15 residues. Germline V gene sequence: CDR1 LGHNA, CDR2 YSLEER. In DNA form, the CDR3 reads TGCGCCAGCAGCCAACAACGGACAGCAGCCTACGAGCAGTACTTC. This translates into CASSQQRTAAYEQYF.

As DNA, the CDR3 is TGTGCCACCAGCAGAGAGCAGGGCGCTGGCTACACCTTC. Translation: CATSREQGAGYTF. The V gene is TRBV15, the J gene TRBJ1-2; the D gene is possibly TRBD1 (5 bases). The V gene lost 0 bases and the J gene lost 7 bases, with 9 bases spanning the gap. The CDR3 spans 13 residues. Germline V gives CDR1 LNHNV, CDR2 YYDKDF (reference sequence).